This entry lists 9 T cell receptor beta chains sequenced from one sample in a study of blood T cell repertoires in COVID-19. Repertoires were generated with immunoSEQ multiplex PCR, while TCRdb's copy carries only in-frame clones and drops some. In the table there are approximately 100,000 clones, about 88% of which are singletons. Sequenced sample: peripheral blood. The origin of the receptors is a human donor in a cohort sampled during active COVID-19.

The genes are TRBV4-3 and TRBJ2-1, with a weak D call TRBD2 (5 bases). CDR1 is LGHNA and CDR2 is YSLEER in the germline V gene. V was shortened by 1 base and J by 7 bases, with 17 bases between the two germline ends. This CDR3 has 16 amino acids. CDR3 nucleotides: TGCGCCAGCAGCCAAGCTAGCCCTAGAGTAGGGAATGAGCAGTTCTTC. The encoded protein is CASSQASPRVGNEQFF.

This clone was detected once. The chain has TRBV7-3 and TRBJ2-2; D is possibly TRBD1 (7 bases). CDR3 length: 17 residues. The germline CDR1 and CDR2 sequences are SGHTA and FQGTGA. Trimming stripped 6 bases from V and 5 bases from J, with 22 bases between. The CDR3 reads CASSHTGTEGGTGELFF. The DNA of the CDR3 is TGTGCCAGCAGTCATACCGGGACAGAGGGAGGAACCGGGGAGCTGTTTTTT. Supplemented by reference TRBV7-3 and TRBJ2-2, the full variable domain reads GAGVSQTPSNKVTEKGKYVELRCDPISGHTALYWYRQSLGQGPEFLIYFQGTGAADDSGLPNDRFFAVRPEGSVSTLKIQRTERGDSAVYLCASSHTGTEGGTGELFFGEGSRLTVL.

V gene TRBV7-2 combines with J gene TRBJ2-7, with D hard to call. CDR1 SGHTA and CDR2 FQGNSA come from the germline V gene. Deletions cut 3 bases from V and 5 bases from J, with 17 bases between. The CDR3 is 15 residues long. The chain's CDR3 is CASSLLGQLSDEQYF. DNA for the CDR3: TGTGCCAGCAGCTTGCTAGGTCAGTTGTCGGACGAGCAGTACTTC.

V gene TRBV28 combines with J gene TRBJ1-2; the match to TRBD1 covers 10 bases. Germline-derived CDR1 and CDR2 are MDHEN and SYDVKM. The CDR3 spans 15 residues. V gave up 2 bases and J gave up 8 bases; unmatched junction bases: 8. The CDR3 DNA reads as TGTGCCAGCAGTTTACTCCTCGACAGGGGGCCCGGCTACACCTTC. This sequence encodes CASSLLLDRGPGYTF.

The CDR3 reads CSASRPSGRAGFLWRYEQYF. CDR3 sequence (DNA): TGCAGTGCTAGTAGGCCTAGCGGGAGGGCCGGCTTTTTGTGGAGGTACGAGCAGTACTTC. The gene calls are TRBV20-1 and TRBJ2-7, with 12 nucleotides matching TRBD2. V dropped 3 bases and J dropped 4; count of bases not matched to a gene: 22. This CDR3 region has 20 residues. CDR1 and CDR2 (germline): DFQATT, SNEGSKA (reference sequence).

The CDR3 DNA follows: TGTGCCAGCAGCTTAGGACGGGGTCAGTACGAGCAGTACTTC. It translates to CASSLGRGQYEQYF. This chain uses TRBV7-8 with TRBJ2-7, with D maybe TRBD2 (5 bases). The V gene lost 1 base and the J gene lost 4 bases, with 11 bases spanning the gap. CDR1 SGHVS and CDR2 FQNEAQ come from the germline V gene. The CDR3 contains 14 residues.

The V call is TRBV19, the J call TRBJ1-4; D ambiguous. The CDR3 has 14 amino acids. V shed 7 bases and J shed 7 bases, with 16 bases lying between them. The germline CDR1 and CDR2 sequences are LNHDA and SQIVND (reference sequence). The DNA for the CDR3 is TGTGCCAGTAACCCCTGGGCGGGGAGTGAAAAACTGTTTTTT. Translated: CASNPWAGSEKLFF.

This chain connects TRBV5-1 to TRBJ1-5; maybe TRBD1 (5 bases). Trimming cost V 0 bases and J 5 bases, with 12 bases left between them. The germline CDR1 and CDR2 sequences are SGHRS and YFSETQ. CDR3 length: 15 residues. Written as DNA, the CDR3 is TGCGCCAGCAGCTTGGTTGGAGGGGCGGATCAGCCCCAGCATTTT. It specifies CASSLVGGADQPQHF.

V is TRBV27 and J is TRBJ2-5; 11 bases map to TRBD2. Per germline, CDR1 MNHEY and CDR2 SMNVEV (reference sequence). The V segment lost 2 bases and the J segment 4 bases; nucleotides outside the gene matches: 3. This CDR3 contains 15 residues. The CDR3 is CASSLKGLAGETQYF. The CDR3 DNA follows: TGTGCCAGCAGTTTAAAAGGACTAGCGGGAGAGACCCAGTACTTC.